This TCR beta chain was recorded in a study of T cell responses to AZD1222 COVID-19 vaccine. Study-level points and caveats: Clonal diversity was possibly underestimated; the donors were predominantly white British and more often female. Close to half of spike-specific TCRs reportedly recognize unmutated variant regions.

Recipients boosted at about 4 weeks or about 12 weeks are pooled. Note on this clone: Its antigen is as yet unknown.

This CDR3 has 14 amino acids. Trimming removed 6 bases from V and 6 bases from J; junction bases left unmatched: 10. In germline, CDR1 is LNHDA, CDR2 SQIVND (reference sequence). The data were produced by immunoSEQ multiplex PCR, yet TCRdb's version contains in-frame clones alone and is incomplete. The sample lists roughly 150,000 clones; approximately 91% were seen once. The sample in question was peripheral blood, obtained 28 days after the second AZD1222 dose. V and J are TRBV19 and TRBJ2-7, with 8 bases lining up with TRBD1. The clonotype comes from an adult who received the AZD1222 COVID-19 vaccine. This chain's CDR3 is CASSPRDRSLEQYF. The DNA of the CDR3 is TGTGCCAGTAGCCCCCGGGACAGGTCCCTCGAGCAGTACTTC.